A single sample is the source of the 25 T cell receptor beta chains below, sequenced in a study of T cell changes during pregnancy in multiple sclerosis. Method: immunoSEQ multiplex PCR; TCRdb's copy keeps in-frame clones and lacks some. The sample shows roughly 42,000 clones, about 88% of them seen only once. The material sequenced was CD4+ T cells from peripheral blood mononuclear cells, taken in the first trimester of pregnancy. These receptors originate from a female donor with multiple sclerosis, enrolled in a pregnancy study.

The chain combines TRBV6-1 with TRBJ1-2; D is unresolved. The CDR3 is made up of 13 amino acids. Germline CDR1 MNHNS, CDR2 SASEGT. Trimming took off 10 bases at V and 8 bases at J, with 20 bases between the two ends. CDR3 protein: CATFSDARGGYTF. The CDR3 bases are TGTGCCACGTTCTCGGACGCTCGAGGGGGCTACACCTTC.

The chain couples TRBV5-6 to TRBJ2-3, with D possibly matching TRBD2 (5 bases). The germline V and J ends were trimmed by 0 bases and 1 base, with 9 bases remaining between them. The CDR3 extends over 15 amino acids. The germline V gene has CDR1 SGHDT and CDR2 YYEEEE. CDR3 sequence reads: CASSLDLEGTDTQYF. The CDR3 nucleotides are TGTGCCAGCAGCTTGGATTTGGAGGGCACAGATACGCAGTATTTT.

V gene TRBV9 combines with J gene TRBJ2-7; 7 bases map to TRBD1. Germline V lookup: CDR1 SGDLS, CDR2 YYNGEE. The CDR3 spans 16 residues. Trimming removed 2 bases from V and 1 base from J; junction bases left unmatched: 9. CDR3 amino acids: CASSVLQGPTSYEQYF. The CDR3 DNA follows: TGTGCCAGCAGCGTCCTACAGGGGCCCACTTCCTACGAGCAGTACTTC.

CDR3 in amino acids: CASSLGLANNEKLFF. The CDR3 nucleotides are TGCGCCAGCAGCTTGGGGTTGGCAAATAATGAAAAACTGTTTTTT. The gene calls are TRBV5-1 and TRBJ1-4; D gene unclear. The CDR3 extends over 15 amino acids. Germline V gene data show CDR1 as SGHRS and CDR2 as YFSETQ. The ends were cut back, 0 bases at V and 4 bases at J, with 10 bases in the middle.

The table lists this clone with a count of one. The chain is built from TRBV6-1 and TRBJ2-5; 9 positions agree with TRBD1. This CDR3 region has 14 residues. V dropped 6 bases and J dropped 3; count of bases not matched to a gene: 5. Germline V lookup: CDR1 MNHNS, CDR2 SASEGT. The CDR3 nucleotides read TGTGCCAGCAGGAGGGGACAGGGAGAAGAGACCCAGTACTTC. This codes for CASRRGQGEETQYF.

This clone has only a few counts. This chain uses TRBV7-2 with TRBJ2-2, with TRBD2 as a possible D gene (5 bases). The CDR3 is made up of 17 amino acids. Germline loops: CDR1 SGHTA, CDR2 FQGNSA. Trimming stripped 5 bases from V and 6 bases from J, with 22 bases between. The CDR3 DNA follows: TGTGCCAGCAGCCCTACCTCGACGGGTCGGGGATCCGGGGAGCTGTTTTTT. Residues: CASSPTSTGRGSGELFF.

The chain links TRBV7-2 to TRBJ1-2; possible D gene TRBD1, 6 bases. The CDR3 sequence is 13 residues long. The germline gives CDR1 SGHTA, CDR2 FQGNSA. Deletions cut 3 bases from V and 6 bases from J, with 11 bases between. In DNA form, the CDR3 reads TGTGCCAGCAGCTTGAACAGGGCTCATGGCTACACCTTC. Residues: CASSLNRAHGYTF.

The chain has TRBV27 and TRBJ2-7; TRBD2 matches 9 bases. This CDR3 has 15 residues. Germline V lookup: CDR1 MNHEY, CDR2 SMNVEV (reference sequence). The junction had 5 bases not matched to a gene; V was cut back by 1 base and J by 4 bases. CDR3 region: CASSLLASGMYEQYF. In DNA, the CDR3 is TGTGCCAGCAGTTTATTGGCTAGCGGGATGTACGAGCAGTACTTC.

Relative to its sample, this clone is medium-sized. As DNA, the CDR3 is TGTGCCAGCAGCCAAGCCTGGGACTTCTCCTACGAGCAGTACTTC. This codes for CASSQAWDFSYEQYF. V is TRBV4-2 and J is TRBJ2-7; TRBD2 might be the D (6 bases). There are 15 residues in the CDR3. Looked up from germline, CDR1 is LGHNA and CDR2 is YNFKEQ. Trimming pared 1 base from V and 0 bases from J, leaving 10 bases between.

This chain joins TRBV11-1 and TRBJ2-7, with D possibly being TRBD2 (6 bases). V lost 5 bases to trimming and J lost 3 bases, with 11 bases between them. The CDR3 runs 13 residues. Germline loops: CDR1 SGHAT, CDR2 FQDESV (reference sequence). CDR3 in amino acids: CASSPGLFYEQYF. DNA for the CDR3: TGTGCCAGCAGCCCGGGACTGTTCTACGAGCAGTACTTC.

In DNA form, the CDR3 reads TGTGCCAGCAGCGTAGGGCATACGCAGTATTTT. Translation gives CASSVGHTQYF. This chain uses TRBV9 with TRBJ2-3; D unresolved. CDR3 size: 11 residues. Deletions cut 0 bases from V and 7 bases from J, with 3 bases between. The V gene's germline CDR1 is SGDLS and CDR2 YYNGEE.

The V call is TRBV29-1, the J call TRBJ1-2; D may be TRBD1 (5 bases). Germline CDR1 SQVTM, CDR2 ANQGSEA. The CDR3 runs 17 residues. The V and J ends lost 0 bases and 2 bases respectively, with 19 bases between them. CDR3 sequence reads: CSVEDFLRGRVNYGYTF. The CDR3 nucleotides read TGCAGCGTTGAAGATTTCCTCCGCGGCAGGGTAAACTATGGCTACACCTTC. The whole variable domain, filled in from reference TRBV29-1 and TRBJ1-2, reads SAVISQKPSRDICQRGTSLTIQCQVDSQVTMMFWYRQQPGQSLTLIATANQGSEATYESGFVIDKFPISRPNLTFSTLTVSNMSPEDSSIYLCSVEDFLRGRVNYGYTFGSGTRLTVV.

CDR3 loop: CASKLGAQDAEAFF. In nucleotides, the CDR3 is TGTGCCAGCAAACTTGGGGCCCAGGACGCTGAAGCTTTCTTT. The genes are TRBV7-2 and TRBJ1-1, with D perhaps matching TRBD1 (5 bases). The V and J ends lost 7 bases and 6 bases respectively, with 18 bases between them. Germline V gene data show CDR1 as SGHTA and CDR2 as FQGNSA. This CDR3 has 14 amino acids.

This rearrangement joins TRBV6-5 to TRBJ2-1; 7 bases match TRBD2. The CDR3 is 15 amino acids. V gave up 6 bases and J gave up 2 bases; unmatched junction bases: 7. Per germline, CDR1 MNHEY and CDR2 SVGAGI. CDR3 amino acids: CASRNSGATYNEQFF. Here the CDR3 DNA reads TGTGCCAGCAGGAACAGCGGGGCAACCTACAATGAGCAGTTCTTC.

The chain recombines TRBV10-3 with TRBJ1-5, with 11 bases identical to TRBD1. Germline V gene sequence: CDR1 ENHRY, CDR2 SYGVKD. The V gene end was trimmed by 3 bases and the J gene end by 7 bases; junction bases not matched to a gene: 8. The CDR3 contains 16 residues. Written as DNA, the CDR3 is TGTGCCATCAGTGATTCCGGACAGGGGGCGGGACAGCCCCAGCATTTT. Protein product: CAISDSGQGAGQPQHF.

The gene calls are TRBV5-4 and TRBJ1-2, with TRBD1 matching 8 bases. Germline CDR1 SGHNT, CDR2 YYREEE (reference sequence). This CDR3 has 13 residues. V lost 4 bases to trimming and J lost 11 bases; unmatched junction nucleotides: 10. This CDR3 reads CASSPGQGGWYTF. The DNA of the CDR3 is TGTGCCAGCAGCCCCGGACAGGGAGGGTGGTACACCTTC.

The chain is built from TRBV6-5 and TRBJ2-1; D unclear. V was cut by 4 bases and J by 0 bases, with 13 bases left in between. The CDR3 has 16 amino acids. CDR1 and CDR2 (germline): MNHEY, SVGAGI. CDR3 DNA sequence: TGTGCCAGCAGTTGGCAGAAAACCCCCTCCTACAATGAGCAGTTCTTC. This gives the protein CASSWQKTPSYNEQFF.

This chain uses TRBV10-3 with TRBJ1-4; D perhaps matches TRBD1 (5 bases). Between the trimmed V and J ends, which lost 2 bases and 8 bases, there was a span of 15 bases. This CDR3 comprises 15 residues. Germline CDR1 ENHRY, CDR2 SYGVKD. The CDR3 nucleotides are TGTGCCATCAGTGAGGAAGGGGCAGGAAAAGAAAAACTGTTTTTT. Its translation is CAISEEGAGKEKLFF.

The CDR3 nucleotides read TGTGCCAGCAGTTTAGGGGCAGCCTTTGATGAGCAGTTCTTC. Residues: CASSLGAAFDEQFF. V and J are TRBV28 and TRBJ2-1; D may be TRBD1 (5 bases). Germline CDR1 and CDR2: MDHEN and SYDVKM. The ends were cut back, 2 bases at V and 8 bases at J, with 13 bases in the middle. This CDR3 comprises 14 residues.

V gene TRBV6-6 combines with J gene TRBJ2-7, with 9 bases aligning to TRBD2. After removal of 5 bases from V and 9 bases from J, the junction contained 5 bases not matched to a gene. The CDR3 runs to 12 residues. Germline-derived CDR1 and CDR2 are MNHNY and SVGAGI (reference sequence). The CDR3, as DNA: TGTGCCAGCAGTGCACTTAGCGGGAGGCAGTACTTC. Translating it yields CASSALSGRQYF.

This chain links TRBV7-2 with TRBJ1-2, with D unclear. Trimming stripped 2 bases from V and 0 bases from J, with 16 bases between. The germline CDR1 and CDR2 sequences are SGHTA and FQGNSA. The CDR3 is made up of 17 amino acids. The CDR3 sequence is CASSLSLVEGANYGYTF. The CDR3 region has the DNA TGTGCCAGCAGCTTAAGTCTAGTTGAGGGAGCTAACTATGGCTACACCTTC.

This sequence joins TRBV18 and TRBJ2-1, with 12 bases fitting TRBD2. Germline CDR1 reads KGHSH; CDR2 reads LQKENI. CDR3 size: 16 residues. V lost 0 bases and J lost 6; bases outside the gene matches: 3. As DNA, the CDR3 is TGTGCCAGCTCACCACCTTCACTAGCGGGAGGCAATGAGCAGTTCTTC. This codes for CASSPPSLAGGNEQFF.

The chain couples TRBV19 to TRBJ2-2; 11 bases map to TRBD1. Germline V gene lookup returns CDR1 LNHDA and CDR2 SQIVND (reference sequence). The CDR3 has 16 amino acids. Trimming removed 4 bases from V and 4 bases from J; junction bases left unmatched: 5. CDR3 residues: CASSKRTGGSTGELFF. The CDR3 DNA is TGTGCCAGTAGTAAAAGGACAGGGGGCAGCACCGGGGAGCTGTTTTTT. The full variable domain, completed using reference TRBV19 and TRBJ2-2, is DGGITQSPKYLFRKEGQNVTLSCEQNLNHDAMYWYRQDPGQGLRLIYYSQIVNDFQKGDIAEGYSVSREKKESFPLTVTSAQKNPTAFYLCASSKRTGGSTGELFFGEGSRLTVL.

The chain joins TRBV7-8 to TRBJ2-1, with D unresolved. This CDR3 comprises 13 residues. CDR1 SGHVS and CDR2 FQNEAQ come from the germline V gene. V lost 7 bases to trimming and J lost 8 bases, with 15 bases between them. CDR3 region: CASKELTRYEQFF. For the CDR3, the DNA is TGTGCCAGCAAAGAACTTACGAGATATGAGCAGTTCTTC.

The chain uses TRBV5-4 and TRBJ2-3, with TRBD2 as a possible D gene (6 bases). Per germline, CDR1 SGHNT and CDR2 YYREEE (reference sequence). The CDR3 runs to 16 residues. The V end lost 4 bases, the J end lost 0 bases, and 15 bases lay between the germline ends. In DNA form, the CDR3 reads TGTGCCAGCAGCCGGCCGGGACTCCATAGCACAGATACGCAGTATTTT. Protein sequence: CASSRPGLHSTDTQYF.